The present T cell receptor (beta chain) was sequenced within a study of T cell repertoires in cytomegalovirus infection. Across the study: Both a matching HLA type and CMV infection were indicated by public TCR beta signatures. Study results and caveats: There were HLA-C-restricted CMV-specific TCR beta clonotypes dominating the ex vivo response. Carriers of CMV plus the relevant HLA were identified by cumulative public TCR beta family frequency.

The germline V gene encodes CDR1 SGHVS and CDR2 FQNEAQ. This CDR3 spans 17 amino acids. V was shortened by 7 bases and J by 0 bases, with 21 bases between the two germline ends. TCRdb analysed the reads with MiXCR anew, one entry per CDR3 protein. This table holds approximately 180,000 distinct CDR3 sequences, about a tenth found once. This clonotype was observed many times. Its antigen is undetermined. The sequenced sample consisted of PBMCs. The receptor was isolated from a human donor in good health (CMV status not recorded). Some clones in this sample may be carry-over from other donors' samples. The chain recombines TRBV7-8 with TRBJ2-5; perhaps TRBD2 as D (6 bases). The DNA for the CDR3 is TGTGCCAGCAAGCACCGGGTGGGGGAGGCTTACCAAGAGACCCAGTACTTC. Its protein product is CASKHRVGEAYQETQYF.